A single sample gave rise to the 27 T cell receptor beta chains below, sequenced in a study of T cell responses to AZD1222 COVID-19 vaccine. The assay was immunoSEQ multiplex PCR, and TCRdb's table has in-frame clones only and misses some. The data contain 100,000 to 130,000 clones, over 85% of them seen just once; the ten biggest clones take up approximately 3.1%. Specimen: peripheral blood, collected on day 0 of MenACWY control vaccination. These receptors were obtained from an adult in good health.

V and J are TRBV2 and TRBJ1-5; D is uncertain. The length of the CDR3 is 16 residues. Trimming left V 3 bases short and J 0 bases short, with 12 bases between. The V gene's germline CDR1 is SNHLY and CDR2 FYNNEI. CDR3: CASSDRASGSNQPQHF. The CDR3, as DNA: TGTGCCAGCAGTGACCGGGCCTCGGGTAGCAATCAGCCCCAGCATTTT.

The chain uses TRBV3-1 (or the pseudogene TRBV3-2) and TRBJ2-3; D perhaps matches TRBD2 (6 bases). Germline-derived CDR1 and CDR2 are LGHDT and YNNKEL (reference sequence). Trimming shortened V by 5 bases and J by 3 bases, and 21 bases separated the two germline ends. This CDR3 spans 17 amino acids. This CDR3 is CASSRGPPGGATDTQYF. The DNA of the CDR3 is TGTGCCAGCAGCAGAGGGCCCCCTGGCGGGGCAACAGATACGCAGTATTTT.

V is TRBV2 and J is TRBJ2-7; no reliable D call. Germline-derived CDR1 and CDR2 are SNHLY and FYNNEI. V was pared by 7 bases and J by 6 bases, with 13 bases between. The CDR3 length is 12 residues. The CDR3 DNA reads TGTGCCAGCAAGGAATCCCCCGGCGAGCAGTACTTC. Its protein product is CASKESPGEQYF. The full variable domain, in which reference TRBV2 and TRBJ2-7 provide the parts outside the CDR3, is EPEVTQTPSHQVTQMGQEVILRCVPISNHLYFYWYRQILGQKVEFLVSFYNNEISEKSEIFDDQFSVERPDGSNFTLKIRSTKLEDSAMYFCASKESPGEQYFGPGTRLTVT.

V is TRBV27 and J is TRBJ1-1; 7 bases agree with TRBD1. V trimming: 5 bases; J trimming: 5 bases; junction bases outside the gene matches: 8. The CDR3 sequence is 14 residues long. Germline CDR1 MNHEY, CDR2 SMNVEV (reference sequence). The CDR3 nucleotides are TGTGCCAGCAGTCCCACAGGGGAGGGGACTGAAGCTTTCTTT. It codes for CASSPTGEGTEAFF.

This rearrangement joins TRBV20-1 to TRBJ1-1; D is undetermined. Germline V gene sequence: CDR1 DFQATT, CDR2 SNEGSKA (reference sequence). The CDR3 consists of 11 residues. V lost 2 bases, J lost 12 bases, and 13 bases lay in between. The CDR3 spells CSARSLVGTFF. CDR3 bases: TGCAGTGCTAGATCATTGGTTGGTACTTTCTTT.

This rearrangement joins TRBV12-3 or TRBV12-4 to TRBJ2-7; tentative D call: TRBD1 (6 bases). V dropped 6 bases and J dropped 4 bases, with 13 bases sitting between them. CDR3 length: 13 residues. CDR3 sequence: CASSTTGTYEQYF. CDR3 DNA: TGTGCCAGCAGCACGACCGGGACATACGAGCAGTACTTC.

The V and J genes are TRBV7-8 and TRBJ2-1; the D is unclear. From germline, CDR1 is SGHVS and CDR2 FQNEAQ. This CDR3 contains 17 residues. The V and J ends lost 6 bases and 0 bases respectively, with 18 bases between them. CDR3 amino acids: CASSPSRSPLSYNEQFF. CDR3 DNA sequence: TGTGCCAGCAGTCCCTCGAGGAGTCCTCTCTCCTACAATGAGCAGTTCTTC. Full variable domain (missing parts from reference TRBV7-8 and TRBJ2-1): GAGVSQSPRYKVAKRGQDVALRCDPISGHVSLFWYQQALGQGPEFLTYFQNEAQLDKSGLPSDRFFAERPEGSVSTLKIQRTQQEDSAVYLCASSPSRSPLSYNEQFFGPGTRLTVL.

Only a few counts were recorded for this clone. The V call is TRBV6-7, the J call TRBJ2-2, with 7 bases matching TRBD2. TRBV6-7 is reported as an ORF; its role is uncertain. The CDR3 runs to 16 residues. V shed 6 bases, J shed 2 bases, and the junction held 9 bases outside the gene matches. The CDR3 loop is CASSLGEGPNTGELFF. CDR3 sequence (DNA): TGTGCCAGCAGCCTGGGGGAGGGCCCAAACACCGGGGAGCTGTTTTTT.

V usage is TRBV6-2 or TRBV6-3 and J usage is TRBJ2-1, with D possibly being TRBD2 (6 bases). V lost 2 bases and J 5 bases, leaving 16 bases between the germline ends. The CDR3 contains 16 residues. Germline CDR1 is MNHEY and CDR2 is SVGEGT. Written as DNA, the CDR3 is TGTGCCAGCAGTTACCCCTCCGGGGACTTACACAATGAGCAGTTCTTC. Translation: CASSYPSGDLHNEQFF.

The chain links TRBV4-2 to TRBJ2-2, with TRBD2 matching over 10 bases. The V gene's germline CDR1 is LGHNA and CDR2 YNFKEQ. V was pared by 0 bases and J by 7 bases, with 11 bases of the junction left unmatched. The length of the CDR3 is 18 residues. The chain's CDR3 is CASSQDGGSGGAFGELFF. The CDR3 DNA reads TGTGCCAGCAGCCAAGATGGGGGCAGCGGGGGGGCCTTCGGGGAGCTGTTTTTT.

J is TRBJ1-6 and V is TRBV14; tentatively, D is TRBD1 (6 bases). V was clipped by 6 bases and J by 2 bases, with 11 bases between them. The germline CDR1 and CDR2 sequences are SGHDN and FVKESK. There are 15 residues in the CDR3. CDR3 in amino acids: CASSHTGTYNSPLHF. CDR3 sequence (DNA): TGTGCCAGCAGTCACACAGGGACCTATAATTCACCCCTCCACTTT.

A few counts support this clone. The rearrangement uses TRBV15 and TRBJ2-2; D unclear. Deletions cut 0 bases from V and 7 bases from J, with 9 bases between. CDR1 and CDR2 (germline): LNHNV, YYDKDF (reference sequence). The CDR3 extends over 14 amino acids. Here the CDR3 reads CATSREVVGGELFF. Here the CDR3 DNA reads TGTGCCACCAGCAGAGAGGTAGTAGGCGGGGAGCTGTTTTTT.

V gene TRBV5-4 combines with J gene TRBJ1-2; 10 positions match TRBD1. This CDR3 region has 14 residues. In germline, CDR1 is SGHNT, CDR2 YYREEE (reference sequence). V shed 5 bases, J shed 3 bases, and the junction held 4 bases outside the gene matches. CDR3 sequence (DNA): TGTGCCAGCAGTTTTGGGACAGGGGACTATGGCTACACCTTC. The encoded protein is CASSFGTGDYGYTF.

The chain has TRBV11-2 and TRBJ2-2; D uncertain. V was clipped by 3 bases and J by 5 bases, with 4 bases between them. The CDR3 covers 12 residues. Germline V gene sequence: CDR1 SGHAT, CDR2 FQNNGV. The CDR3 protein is CASSFGTGELFF. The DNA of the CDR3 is TGTGCCAGCAGCTTCGGGACCGGGGAGCTGTTTTTT. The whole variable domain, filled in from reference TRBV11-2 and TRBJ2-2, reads EAGVAQSPRYKIIEKRQSVAFWCNPISGHATLYWYQQILGQGPKLLIQFQNNGVVDDSQLPKDRFSAERLKGVDSTLKIQPAKLEDSAVYLCASSFGTGELFFGEGSRLTVL.

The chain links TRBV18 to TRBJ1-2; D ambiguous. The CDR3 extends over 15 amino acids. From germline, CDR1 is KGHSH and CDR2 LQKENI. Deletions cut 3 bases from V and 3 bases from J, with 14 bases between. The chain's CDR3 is CASSPDTGKDYGYTF. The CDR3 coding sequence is TGTGCCAGCTCACCGGATACCGGGAAGGACTATGGCTACACCTTC.

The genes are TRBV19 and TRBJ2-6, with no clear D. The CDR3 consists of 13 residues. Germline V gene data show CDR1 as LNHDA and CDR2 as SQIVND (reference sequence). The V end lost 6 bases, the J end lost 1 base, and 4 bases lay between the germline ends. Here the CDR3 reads CASSYSGANVLTF. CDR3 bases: TGTGCCAGTAGCTATTCTGGGGCCAACGTCCTGACTTTC. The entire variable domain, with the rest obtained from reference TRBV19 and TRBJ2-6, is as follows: DGGITQSPKYLFRKEGQNVTLSCEQNLNHDAMYWYRQDPGQGLRLIYYSQIVNDFQKGDIAEGYSVSREKKESFPLTVTSAQKNPTAFYLCASSYSGANVLTFGAGSRLTVL.

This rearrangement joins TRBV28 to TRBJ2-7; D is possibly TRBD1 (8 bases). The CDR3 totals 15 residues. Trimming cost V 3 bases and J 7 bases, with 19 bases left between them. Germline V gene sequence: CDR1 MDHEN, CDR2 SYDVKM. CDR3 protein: CASSLGRQGRGEQYF. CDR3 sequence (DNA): TGTGCCAGCAGTTTGGGGAGACAGGGGAGGGGAGAGCAGTACTTC.

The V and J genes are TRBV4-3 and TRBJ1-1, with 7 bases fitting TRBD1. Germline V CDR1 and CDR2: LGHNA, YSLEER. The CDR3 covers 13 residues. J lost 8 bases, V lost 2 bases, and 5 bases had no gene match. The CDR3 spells CASSQKTGAEAFF. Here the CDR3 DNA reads TGCGCCAGCAGCCAAAAAACAGGGGCAGAAGCTTTCTTT.

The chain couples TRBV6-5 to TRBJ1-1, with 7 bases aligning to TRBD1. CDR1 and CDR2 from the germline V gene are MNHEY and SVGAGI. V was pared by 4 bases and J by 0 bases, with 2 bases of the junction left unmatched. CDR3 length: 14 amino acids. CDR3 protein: CASSFDRVNTEAFF. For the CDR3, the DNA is TGTGCCAGCAGTTTCGACAGGGTGAACACTGAAGCTTTCTTT.

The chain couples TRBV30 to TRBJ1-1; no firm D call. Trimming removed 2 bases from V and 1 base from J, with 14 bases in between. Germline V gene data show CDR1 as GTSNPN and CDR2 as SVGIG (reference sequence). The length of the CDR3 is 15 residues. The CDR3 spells CAWSTPWAGNTEAFF. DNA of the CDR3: TGTGCCTGGAGTACCCCCTGGGCGGGGAACACTGAAGCTTTCTTT.

The CDR3 protein is CASSLAGMNTEAFF. CDR3 nucleotides: TGCGCCAGCAGCTTGGCGGGGATGAACACTGAAGCTTTCTTT. This chain links TRBV5-1 with TRBJ1-1; D gene uncertain. V was cut by 0 bases and J by 0 bases, with 6 bases left in between. Per the germline V gene, CDR1 is SGHRS and CDR2 is YFSETQ. This CDR3 comprises 14 residues.

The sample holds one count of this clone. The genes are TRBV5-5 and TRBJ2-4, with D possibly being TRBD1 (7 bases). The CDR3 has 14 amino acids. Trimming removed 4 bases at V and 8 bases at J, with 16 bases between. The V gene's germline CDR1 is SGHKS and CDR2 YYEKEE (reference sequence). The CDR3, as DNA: TGTGCCAGCAGCACGGGGGACAGTGGGGACATTCAGTACTTC. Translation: CASSTGDSGDIQYF.

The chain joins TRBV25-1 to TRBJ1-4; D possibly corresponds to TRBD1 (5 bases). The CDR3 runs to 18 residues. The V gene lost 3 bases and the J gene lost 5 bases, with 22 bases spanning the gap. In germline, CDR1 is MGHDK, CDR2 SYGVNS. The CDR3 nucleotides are TGTGCCAGCAGTGACGAAGGGGTACTCTTAAAGGGCAATGAAAAACTGTTTTTT. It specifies CASSDEGVLLKGNEKLFF.

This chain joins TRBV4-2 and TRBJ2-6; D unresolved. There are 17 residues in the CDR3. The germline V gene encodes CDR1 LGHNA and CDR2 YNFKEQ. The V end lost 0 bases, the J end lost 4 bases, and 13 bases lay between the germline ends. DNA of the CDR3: TGTGCCAGCAGCCAAGATCTTGGCCGTGACGGGGCCAACGTCCTGACTTTC. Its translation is CASSQDLGRDGANVLTF.

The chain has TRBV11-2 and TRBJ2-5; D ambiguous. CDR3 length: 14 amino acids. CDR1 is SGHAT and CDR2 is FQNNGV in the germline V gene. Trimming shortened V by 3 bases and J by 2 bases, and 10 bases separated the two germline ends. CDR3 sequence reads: CASSFRVAQETQYF. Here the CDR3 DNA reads TGTGCCAGCAGCTTCCGGGTCGCTCAAGAGACCCAGTACTTC.

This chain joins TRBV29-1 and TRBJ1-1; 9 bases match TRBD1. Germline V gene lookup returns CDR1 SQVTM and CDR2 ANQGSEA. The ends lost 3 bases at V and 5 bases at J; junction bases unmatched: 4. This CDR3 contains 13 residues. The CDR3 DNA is TGCAGCGTTGACGGGACAGGGAAGACTGAAGCTTTCTTT. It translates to CSVDGTGKTEAFF.

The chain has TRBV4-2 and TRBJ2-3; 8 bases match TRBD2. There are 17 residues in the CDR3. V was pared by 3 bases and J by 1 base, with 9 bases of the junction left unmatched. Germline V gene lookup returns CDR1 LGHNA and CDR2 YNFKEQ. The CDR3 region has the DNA TGTGCCAGCAGCCACGACCCGGGACTAGGGGGCACAGATACGCAGTATTTT. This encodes CASSHDPGLGGTDTQYF.